Presented here are 5 T cell receptor beta chains from one specimen sequenced in a study of T cells in Graves' hyperthyroidism and ophthalmopathy. TCR beta CDR3 regions were amplified from RNA transcripts. The HTBI primer set drove a first-round RT-PCR of the TCR CDR3. TCRdb passed the multiplex PCR reads through MiXCR, listing each CDR3 protein once. The sample lists some 490,000 distinct CDR3 sequences; 20% to 25% were seen once. Material: blood. Receptors originate from a woman in her sixties or seventies with Graves' ophthalmopathy.

The table lists this clonotype with a few counts. The chain is built from TRBV6-1 and TRBJ2-1, with TRBD1 as a possible D gene (6 bases). Germline CDR1 MNHNS, CDR2 SASEGT. V was trimmed by 6 bases and J by 0 bases, leaving 9 bases between them. This CDR3 region has 14 residues. The CDR3 is CASRDRYSYNEQFF. The CDR3 bases are TGTGCCAGCAGAGACAGGTACTCCTACAATGAGCAGTTCTTC.

This clonotype has only a few counts. This chain connects TRBV20-1 to TRBJ2-7; maybe TRBD2 (5 bases). Germline V lookup: CDR1 DFQATT, CDR2 SNEGSKA (reference sequence). The CDR3 covers 14 residues. CDR3 residues: CSAPTPGSGNEQYF. The CDR3 nucleotides are TGCAGCGCACCAACACCGGGATCTGGCAACGAGCAGTACTTC.

This clonotype appeared many times. The chain has TRBV12-3 or TRBV12-4 and TRBJ2-3; 9 bases map to TRBD2. Trimming cost V 6 bases and J 4 bases; bases outside gene matches: 5. CDR3 length: 14 amino acids. Here the CDR3 DNA reads TGTGCCAGCAGAGGGACTAGCCTCCCAGATACGCAGTATTTT. As protein: CASRGTSLPDTQYF.

This clonotype was seen more than once but under ten times. The gene calls are TRBV7-9 and TRBJ2-4; 7 bases are shared with TRBD1. Trimming cost V 2 bases and J 7 bases; bases outside gene matches: 5. The germline CDR1 and CDR2 sequences are SEHNR and FQNEAQ (reference sequence). This CDR3 comprises 14 residues. CDR3: CASSLTGESNIQYF. CDR3 DNA sequence: TGTGCCAGCAGCTTAACAGGGGAGTCGAACATTCAGTACTTC. The full variable domain, with the rest looked up from reference TRBV7-9 and TRBJ2-4, is DTGVSQNPRHKITKRGQNVTFRCDPISEHNRLYWYRQTLGQGPEFLTYFQNEAQLEKSRLLSDRFSAERPKGSFSTLEIQRTEQGDSAMYLCASSLTGESNIQYFGAGTRLSVL.

The V and J genes are TRBV2 and TRBJ2-7; 7 bases map to TRBD2. Trimming took 7 bases from V and 4 from J; bases not matched to a gene: 16. The CDR3 is 16 residues long. In germline, CDR1 is SNHLY, CDR2 FYNNEI. CDR3 sequence: CASIPSGSTMRYEQYF. CDR3 nucleotides: TGTGCCAGCATCCCTAGCGGTTCTACTATGAGGTACGAGCAGTACTTC.